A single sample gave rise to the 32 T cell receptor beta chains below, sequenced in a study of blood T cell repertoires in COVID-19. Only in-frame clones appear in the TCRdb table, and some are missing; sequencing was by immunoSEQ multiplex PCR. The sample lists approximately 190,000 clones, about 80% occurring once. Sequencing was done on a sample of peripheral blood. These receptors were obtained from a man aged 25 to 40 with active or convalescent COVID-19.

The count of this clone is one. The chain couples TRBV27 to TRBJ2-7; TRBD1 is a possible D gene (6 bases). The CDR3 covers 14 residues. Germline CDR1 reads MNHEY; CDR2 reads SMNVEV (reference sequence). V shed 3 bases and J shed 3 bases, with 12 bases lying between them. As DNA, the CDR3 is TGTGCCAGCAGTTTCGGACAGAGAAACTACGAGCAGTACTTC. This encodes CASSFGQRNYEQYF.

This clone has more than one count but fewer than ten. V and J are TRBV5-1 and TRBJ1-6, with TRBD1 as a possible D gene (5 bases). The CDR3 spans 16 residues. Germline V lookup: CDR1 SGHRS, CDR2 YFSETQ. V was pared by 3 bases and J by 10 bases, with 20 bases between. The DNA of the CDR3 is TGCGCCAGCAGCTCAGCCGGCCTCGGGGGGAGATCACCCCTCCACTTT. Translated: CASSSAGLGGRSPLHF.

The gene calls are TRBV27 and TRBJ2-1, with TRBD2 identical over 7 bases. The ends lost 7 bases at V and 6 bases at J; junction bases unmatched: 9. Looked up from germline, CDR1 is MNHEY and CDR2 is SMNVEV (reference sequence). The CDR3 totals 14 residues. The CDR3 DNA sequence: TGTGCCAGCACAAGCGGGACTTGGCGCAATGAGCAGTTCTTC. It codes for CASTSGTWRNEQFF.

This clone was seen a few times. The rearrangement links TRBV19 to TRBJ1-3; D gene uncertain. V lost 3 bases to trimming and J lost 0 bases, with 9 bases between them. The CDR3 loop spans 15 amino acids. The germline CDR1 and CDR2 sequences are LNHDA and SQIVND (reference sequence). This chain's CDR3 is CASSISVSSGNTIYF. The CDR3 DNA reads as TGTGCCAGTAGTATCTCGGTGAGCTCTGGAAACACCATATATTTT.

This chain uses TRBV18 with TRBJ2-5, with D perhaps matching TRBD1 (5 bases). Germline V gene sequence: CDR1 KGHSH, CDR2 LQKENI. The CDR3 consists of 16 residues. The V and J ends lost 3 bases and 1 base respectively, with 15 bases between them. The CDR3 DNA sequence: TGTGCCAGCTCACCCGTTTCGCAGGGTCTCCAAGAGACCCAGTACTTC. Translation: CASSPVSQGLQETQYF.

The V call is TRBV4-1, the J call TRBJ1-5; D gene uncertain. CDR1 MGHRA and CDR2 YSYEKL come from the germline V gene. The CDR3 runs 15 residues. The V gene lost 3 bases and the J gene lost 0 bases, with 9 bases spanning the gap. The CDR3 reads CASSQEDPSNQPQHF. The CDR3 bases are TGCGCCAGCAGCCAGGAGGACCCTAGCAATCAGCCCCAGCATTTT.

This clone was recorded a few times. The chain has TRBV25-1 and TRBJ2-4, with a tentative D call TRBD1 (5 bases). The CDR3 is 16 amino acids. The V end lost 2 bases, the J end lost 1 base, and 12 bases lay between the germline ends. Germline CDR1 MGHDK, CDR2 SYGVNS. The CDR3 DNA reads TGTGCCAGCAGTGAAGTTAGGGGAACGGCCAAAAACATTCAGTACTTC. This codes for CASSEVRGTAKNIQYF.

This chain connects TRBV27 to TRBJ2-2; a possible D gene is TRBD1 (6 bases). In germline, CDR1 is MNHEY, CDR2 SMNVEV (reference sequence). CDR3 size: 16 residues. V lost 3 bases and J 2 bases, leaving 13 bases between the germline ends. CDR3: CASSFLDSLNTGELFF. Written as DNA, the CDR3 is TGTGCCAGCAGTTTCTTGGACAGCTTAAACACCGGGGAGCTGTTTTTT.

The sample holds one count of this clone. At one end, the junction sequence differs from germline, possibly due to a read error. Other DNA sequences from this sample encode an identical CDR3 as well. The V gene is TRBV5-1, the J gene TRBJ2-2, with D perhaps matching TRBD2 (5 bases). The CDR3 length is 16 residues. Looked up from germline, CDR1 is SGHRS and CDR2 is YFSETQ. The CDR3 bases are TGCGCCAGCAGCTTGGTATCCGGTTGGAACACCGGGGAGCTATTTTTT. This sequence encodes CASSLVSGWNTGELFF.

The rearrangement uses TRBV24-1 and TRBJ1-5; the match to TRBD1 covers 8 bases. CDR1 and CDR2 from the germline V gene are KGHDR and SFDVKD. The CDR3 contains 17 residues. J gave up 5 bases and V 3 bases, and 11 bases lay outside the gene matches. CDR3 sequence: CATSDTTPGTGHQPQHF. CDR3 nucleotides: TGTGCCACCAGTGATACTACCCCCGGGACAGGTCATCAGCCCCAGCATTTT.

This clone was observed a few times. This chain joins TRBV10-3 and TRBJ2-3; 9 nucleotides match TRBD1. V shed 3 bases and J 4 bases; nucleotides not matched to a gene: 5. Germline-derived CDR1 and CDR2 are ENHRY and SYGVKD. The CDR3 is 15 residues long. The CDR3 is CAISDRGTGPDTQYF. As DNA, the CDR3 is TGTGCCATCAGTGATCGGGGGACAGGGCCAGATACGCAGTATTTT.

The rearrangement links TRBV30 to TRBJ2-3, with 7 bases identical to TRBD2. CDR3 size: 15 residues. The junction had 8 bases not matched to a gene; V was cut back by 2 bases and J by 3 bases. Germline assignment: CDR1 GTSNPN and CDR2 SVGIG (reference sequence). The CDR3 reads CAWSPRGRLTDTQYF. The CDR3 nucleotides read TGTGCCTGGAGTCCTCGCGGGAGACTTACAGATACGCAGTATTTT.

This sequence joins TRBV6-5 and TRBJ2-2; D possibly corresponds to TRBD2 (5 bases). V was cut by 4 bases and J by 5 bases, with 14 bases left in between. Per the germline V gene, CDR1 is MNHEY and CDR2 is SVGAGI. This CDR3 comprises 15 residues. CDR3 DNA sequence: TGTGCCAGCAGTTCCTGGACCTCGGGGACCGGGGAGCTGTTTTTT. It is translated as CASSSWTSGTGELFF.

CDR3 region: CASSLGQGAGNEQFF. The CDR3 DNA sequence: TGTGCCAGCAGCTTAGGACAGGGGGCTGGGAATGAGCAGTTCTTC. The chain uses TRBV7-6 and TRBJ2-1; TRBD1 matches at 10 bases. CDR3 size: 15 residues. V lost 1 base and J lost 7; bases outside the gene matches: 4. The V gene's germline CDR1 is SGHVS and CDR2 FNYEAQ.

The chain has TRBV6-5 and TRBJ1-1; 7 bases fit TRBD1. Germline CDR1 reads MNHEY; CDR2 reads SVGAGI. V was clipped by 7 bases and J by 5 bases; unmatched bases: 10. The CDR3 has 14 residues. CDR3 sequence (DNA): TGTGCCAGCATCGCCAGACAGGGAGGAACTGAAGCTTTCTTT. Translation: CASIARQGGTEAFF.

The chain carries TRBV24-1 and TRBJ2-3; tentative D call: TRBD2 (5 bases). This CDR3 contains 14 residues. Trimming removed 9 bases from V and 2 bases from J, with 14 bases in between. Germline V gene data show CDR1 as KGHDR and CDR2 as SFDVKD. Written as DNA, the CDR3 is TGTGCCACCCGGGCGGCGGGCACCACAGATACGCAGTATTTT. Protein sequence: CATRAAGTTDTQYF.

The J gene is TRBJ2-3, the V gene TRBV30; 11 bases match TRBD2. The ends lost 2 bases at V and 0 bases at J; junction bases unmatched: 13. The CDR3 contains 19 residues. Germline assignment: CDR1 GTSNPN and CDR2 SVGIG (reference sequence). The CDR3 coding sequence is TGTGCCTGGAGTCGACCTCCGGGACTAGCGGATACTAGCACAGATACGCAGTATTTT. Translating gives CAWSRPPGLADTSTDTQYF.

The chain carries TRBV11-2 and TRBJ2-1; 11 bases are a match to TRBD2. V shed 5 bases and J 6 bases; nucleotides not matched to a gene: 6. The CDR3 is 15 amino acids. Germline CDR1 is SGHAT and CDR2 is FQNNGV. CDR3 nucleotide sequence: TGTGCCAGCAGCCAGACTAGCGGGATTAGCAATGAGCAGTTCTTC. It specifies CASSQTSGISNEQFF.

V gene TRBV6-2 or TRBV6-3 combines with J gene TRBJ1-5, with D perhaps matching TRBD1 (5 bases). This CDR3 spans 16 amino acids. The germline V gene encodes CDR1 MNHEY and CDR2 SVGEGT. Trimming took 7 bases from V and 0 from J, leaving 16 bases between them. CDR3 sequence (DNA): TGTGCCAGCACCCCGAGTAGGGGCAATAGCAATCAGCCCCAGCATTTT. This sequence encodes CASTPSRGNSNQPQHF.

This CDR3 reads CASSPGQIQETQYF. The CDR3 DNA reads TGTGCCAGCAGCCCGGGACAGATCCAAGAGACCCAGTACTTC. This rearrangement joins TRBV28 to TRBJ2-5; 7 nucleotides line up with TRBD1. Germline V gene data show CDR1 as MDHEN and CDR2 as SYDVKM. This CDR3 is 14 amino acids long. Germline trimming cut 6 bases from V and 1 base from J; bases unmatched to any gene: 5.

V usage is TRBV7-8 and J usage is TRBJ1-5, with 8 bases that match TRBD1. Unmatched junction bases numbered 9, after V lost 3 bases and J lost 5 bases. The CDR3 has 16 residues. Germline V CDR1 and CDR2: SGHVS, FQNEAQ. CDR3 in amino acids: CASSLNGPTGDQPQHF. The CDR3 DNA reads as TGTGCCAGCAGCTTGAACGGCCCGACAGGGGATCAGCCCCAGCATTTT.

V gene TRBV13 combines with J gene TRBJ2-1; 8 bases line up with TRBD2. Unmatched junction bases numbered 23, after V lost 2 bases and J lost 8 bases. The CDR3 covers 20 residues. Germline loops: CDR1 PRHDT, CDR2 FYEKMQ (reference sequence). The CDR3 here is CASSLRGGSATLRVSDEQFF. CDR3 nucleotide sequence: TGTGCCAGCAGCTTACGGGGGGGAAGCGCCACCCTCCGGGTCAGCGATGAGCAGTTCTTC.

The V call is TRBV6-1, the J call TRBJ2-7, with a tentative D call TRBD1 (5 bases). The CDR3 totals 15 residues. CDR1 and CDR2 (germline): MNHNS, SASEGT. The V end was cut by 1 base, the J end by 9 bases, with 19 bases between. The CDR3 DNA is TGTGCCAGCAGTGAAGACTCCGGACAAGCCTCAGGGCAGTACTTC. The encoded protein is CASSEDSGQASGQYF.

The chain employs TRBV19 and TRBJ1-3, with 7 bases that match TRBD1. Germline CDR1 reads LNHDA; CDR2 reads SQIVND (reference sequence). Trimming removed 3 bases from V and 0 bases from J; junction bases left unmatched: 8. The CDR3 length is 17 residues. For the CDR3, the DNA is TGTGCCAGTAGTATGAACGGCCAGGGGGGCTCTGGAAACACCATATATTTT. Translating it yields CASSMNGQGGSGNTIYF.

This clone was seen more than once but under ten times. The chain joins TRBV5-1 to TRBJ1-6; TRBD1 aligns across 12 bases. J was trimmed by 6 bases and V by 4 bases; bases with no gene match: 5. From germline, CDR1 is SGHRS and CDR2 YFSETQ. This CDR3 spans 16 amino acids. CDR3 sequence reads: CASSLGTGGPNSPLHF. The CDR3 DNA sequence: TGCGCCAGCAGCCTGGGGACAGGGGGCCCTAATTCACCCCTCCACTTT.

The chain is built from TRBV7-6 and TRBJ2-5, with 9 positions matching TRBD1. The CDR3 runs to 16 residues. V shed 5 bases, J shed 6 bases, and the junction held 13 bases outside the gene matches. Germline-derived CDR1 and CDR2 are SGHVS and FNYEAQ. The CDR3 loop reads CASSRGLTGGQQTQYF. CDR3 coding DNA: TGTGCCAGCAGCCGAGGCCTGACAGGGGGTCAACAGACCCAGTACTTC. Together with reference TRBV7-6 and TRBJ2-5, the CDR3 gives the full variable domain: GAGVSQSPRYKVTKRGQDVALRCDPISGHVSLYWYRQALGQGPEFLTYFNYEAQQDKSGLPNDRFSAERPEGSISTLTIQRTEQRDSAMYRCASSRGLTGGQQTQYFGPGTRLLVL.

CDR3 DNA: TGTGCCAGCTCACTGAGCGGGAGTGGCTACAATGAGCAGTTCTTC. This gives the protein CASSLSGSGYNEQFF. The chain links TRBV18 to TRBJ2-1; TRBD2 matches at 8 bases. The germline CDR1 and CDR2 sequences are KGHSH and LQKENI. The CDR3 is 15 residues long. The ends lost 4 bases at V and 3 bases at J; junction bases unmatched: 5.

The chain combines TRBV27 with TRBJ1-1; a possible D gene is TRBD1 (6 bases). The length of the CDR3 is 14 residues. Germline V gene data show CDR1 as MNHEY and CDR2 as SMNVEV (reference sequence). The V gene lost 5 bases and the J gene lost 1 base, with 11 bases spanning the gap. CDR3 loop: CASSILTGNTEAFF. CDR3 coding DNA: TGTGCCAGCAGTATCCTGACAGGGAACACTGAAGCTTTCTTT.

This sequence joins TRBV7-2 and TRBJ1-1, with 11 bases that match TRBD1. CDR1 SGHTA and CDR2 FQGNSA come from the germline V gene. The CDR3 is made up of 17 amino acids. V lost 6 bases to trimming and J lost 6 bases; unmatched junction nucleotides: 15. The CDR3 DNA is TGTGCCAGCAGATCAGGGTCGTGGGACAGGGGGGTCTCTGAAGCTTTCTTT. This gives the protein CASRSGSWDRGVSEAFF. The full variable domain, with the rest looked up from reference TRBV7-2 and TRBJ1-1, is GAGVSQSPSNKVTEKGKDVELRCDPISGHTALYWYRQSLGQGLEFLIYFQGNSAPDKSGLPSDRFSAERTGGSVSTLTIQRTQQEDSAVYLCASRSGSWDRGVSEAFFGQGTRLTVV.

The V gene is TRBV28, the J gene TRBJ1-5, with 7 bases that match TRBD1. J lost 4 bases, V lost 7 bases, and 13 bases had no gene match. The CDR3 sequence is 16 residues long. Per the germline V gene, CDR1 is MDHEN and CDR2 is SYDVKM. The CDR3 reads CASIGYGRGQNQPQHF. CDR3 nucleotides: TGTGCCAGCATAGGTTATGGTAGGGGGCAGAATCAGCCCCAGCATTTT. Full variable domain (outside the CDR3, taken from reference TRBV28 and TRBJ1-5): DVKVTQSSRYLVKRTGEKVFLECVQDMDHENMFWYRQDPGLGLRLIYFSYDVKMKEKGDIPEGYSVSREKKERFSLILESASTNQTSMYLCASIGYGRGQNQPQHFGDGTRLSIL.

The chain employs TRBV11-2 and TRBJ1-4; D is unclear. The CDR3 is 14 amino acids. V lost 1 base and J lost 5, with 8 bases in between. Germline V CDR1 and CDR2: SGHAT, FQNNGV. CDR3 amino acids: CASSLGAENEKLFF. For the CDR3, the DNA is TGTGCCAGCAGCTTAGGGGCCGAGAATGAAAAACTGTTTTTT.

CDR3 region: CASSYQAGQYNEQFF. The CDR3 coding sequence is TGTGCCAGCAGTTATCAAGCGGGGCAGTACAATGAGCAGTTCTTC. The chain recombines TRBV6-4 with TRBJ2-1; 7 bases fit TRBD2. The CDR3 sequence is 15 residues long. V lost 5 bases, J lost 4 bases, and 8 bases stayed unmatched. Germline-derived CDR1 and CDR2 are MRHNA and SNTAGT.